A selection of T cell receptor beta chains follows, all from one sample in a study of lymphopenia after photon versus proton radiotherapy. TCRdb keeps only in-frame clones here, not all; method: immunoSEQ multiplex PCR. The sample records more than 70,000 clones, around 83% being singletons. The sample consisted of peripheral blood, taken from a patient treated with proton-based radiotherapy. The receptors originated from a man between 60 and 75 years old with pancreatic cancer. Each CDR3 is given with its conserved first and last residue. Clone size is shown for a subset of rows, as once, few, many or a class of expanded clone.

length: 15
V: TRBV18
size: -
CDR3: CASSPTGRSNQPQHF

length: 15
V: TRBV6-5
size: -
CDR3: CASSLGDGRGETQYF

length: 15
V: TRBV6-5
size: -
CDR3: CASSSDKPRTDTQYF

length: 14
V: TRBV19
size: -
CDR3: CASSMGDRDQPQHF

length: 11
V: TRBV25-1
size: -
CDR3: CASSEVETQYF

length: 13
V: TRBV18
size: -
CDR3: CASSLGGDTEAFF

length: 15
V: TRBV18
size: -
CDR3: CASSRDPGPGHGYTF

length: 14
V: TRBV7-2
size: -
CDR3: CASSPALANTEAFF

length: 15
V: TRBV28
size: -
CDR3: CASSSGQTSTDTQYF

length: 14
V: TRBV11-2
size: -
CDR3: CASSLGTEIFEQYF

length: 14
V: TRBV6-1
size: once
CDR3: CASSDRTSGGELFF

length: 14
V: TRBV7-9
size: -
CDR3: CASSPGLDSYEQYF

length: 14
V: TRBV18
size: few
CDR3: CASSSSGMGEGQFF

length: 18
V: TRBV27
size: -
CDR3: CASSFLTSGRAFADTQYF

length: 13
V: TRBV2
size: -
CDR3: CASSERGIGIQYF

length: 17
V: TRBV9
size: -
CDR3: CASSPSGLVGSYNEQFF

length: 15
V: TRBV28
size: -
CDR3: CASSLTGGGQETQYF

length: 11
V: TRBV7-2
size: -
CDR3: CASSLEDEQYF

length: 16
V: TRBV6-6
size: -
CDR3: CASTDRGRGSTGELFF

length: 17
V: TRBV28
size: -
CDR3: CASTESLGGVMNTEAFF

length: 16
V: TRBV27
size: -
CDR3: CASSPQHPRPINEQYF

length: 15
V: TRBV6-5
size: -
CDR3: CASSFRPGGGTEAFF

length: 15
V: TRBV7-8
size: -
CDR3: CASSARDRGGYGYTF

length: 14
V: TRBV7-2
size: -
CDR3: CASRFSGNTGELFF

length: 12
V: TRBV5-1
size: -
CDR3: CASSLGGNEQFF

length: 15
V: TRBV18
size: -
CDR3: CASSPTGGGTDTQYF

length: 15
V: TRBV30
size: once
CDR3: CAWSVLNLAYNEQFF

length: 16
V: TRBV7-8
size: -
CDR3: CASSLATGRSNEKLFF

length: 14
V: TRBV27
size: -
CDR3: CASSFGTGAYEQYF

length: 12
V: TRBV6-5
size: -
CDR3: CASSQGNGEQYF

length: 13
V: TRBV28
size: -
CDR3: CASSLQRNYGYTF

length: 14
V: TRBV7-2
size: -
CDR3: CASSLTDGFYGYTF

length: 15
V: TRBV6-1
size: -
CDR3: CASSEAPGGHYGYTF